These 17 T cell receptor beta chains share one sample of origin, sequenced in a study of T cell responses to AZD1222 COVID-19 vaccine. Sequencing used immunoSEQ multiplex PCR; TCRdb keeps in-frame clones, though not all of them. The data show approximately 180,000 clones, 88% seen once. This specimen consisted of peripheral blood, obtained 28 days after the second AZD1222 dose. The receptors originated from an adult who received the AZD1222 COVID-19 vaccine.

The genes are TRBV5-6 and TRBJ2-1, with TRBD1 as a possible D gene (6 bases). The CDR3 is made up of 13 amino acids. V lost 4 bases and J lost 7, with 12 bases in between. Germline-derived CDR1 and CDR2 are SGHDT and YYEEEE. This CDR3 reads CASSRTDRNEQFF. In DNA form, the CDR3 reads TGTGCCAGCAGCCGGACAGATAGGAATGAGCAGTTCTTC.

The chain has TRBV10-3 and TRBJ2-7; 10 nucleotides line up with TRBD2. The CDR3 has 14 amino acids. The junction had 3 bases not matched to a gene; V was cut back by 4 bases and J by 3 bases. Germline V gene data show CDR1 as ENHRY and CDR2 as SYGVKD. CDR3 coding DNA: TGTGCCATCAGTGCCGGGACTAGCGACTACGAGCAGTACTTC. It codes for CAISAGTSDYEQYF.

The chain joins TRBV5-1 to TRBJ2-1, with 8 bases matching TRBD2. V gave up 2 bases and J gave up 0 bases; unmatched junction bases: 10. The CDR3 totals 18 residues. Germline V gives CDR1 SGHRS, CDR2 YFSETQ. CDR3 in DNA: TGCGCCAGCAGCTTACCCTCTGACAGCGGGAGCTCCTACAATGAGCAGTTCTTC. This codes for CASSLPSDSGSSYNEQFF.

DNA of the CDR3: TGTGCCAGTAGTCTCGATTCTGTCGAAGATACGCAGTATTTT. Translated, it gives CASSLDSVEDTQYF. The rearrangement joins TRBV19 to TRBJ2-3; D is ambiguous. CDR1 and CDR2 from the germline V gene are LNHDA and SQIVND (reference sequence). V was clipped by 5 bases and J by 5 bases, with 14 bases between them. This CDR3 is built from 14 residues.

The V and J genes are TRBV7-6 and TRBJ2-5; no clear D. The CDR3 has 13 residues. Trimming left V 8 bases short and J 2 bases short, with 12 bases between. CDR1 and CDR2 (germline): SGHVS, FNYEAQ. CDR3 loop: CASARDQQETQYF. The CDR3 bases are TGTGCCAGCGCGCGCGACCAACAAGAGACCCAGTACTTC.

V is TRBV7-2 and J is TRBJ1-4; the D gene is possibly TRBD1 (6 bases). The V gene's germline CDR1 is SGHTA and CDR2 FQGNSA. The CDR3 runs 15 residues. The V gene lost 3 bases and the J gene lost 5 bases, with 13 bases spanning the gap. The CDR3 sequence is CASSFLGTPNEKLFF. The CDR3 region has the DNA TGTGCCAGCAGCTTTTTGGGGACACCCAATGAAAAACTGTTTTTT. The full variable domain, in which reference TRBV7-2 and TRBJ1-4 provide the parts outside the CDR3, is GAGVSQSPSNKVTEKGKDVELRCDPISGHTALYWYRQSLGQGLEFLIYFQGNSAPDKSGLPSDRFSAERTGGSVSTLTIQRTQQEDSAVYLCASSFLGTPNEKLFFGSGTQLSVL.

The CDR3 coding sequence is TGTGCCAGCAGCTTAGCCCCCTCGTCGGGTGGCTACACCTTC. Translation gives CASSLAPSSGGYTF. This chain connects TRBV11-2 to TRBJ1-2, with D unresolved. The V and J ends lost 1 base and 7 bases respectively, with 13 bases between them. Looked up from germline, CDR1 is SGHAT and CDR2 is FQNNGV. This CDR3 is built from 14 residues.

Concerning this clone: Other DNA sequences of this sample code for an identical CDR3. The rearrangement links TRBV28 to TRBJ1-5, with a possible D match to TRBD1 (6 bases). V lost 11 bases, J lost 5 bases, and 13 bases lay in between. Looked up from germline, CDR1 is MDHEN and CDR2 is SYDVKM. The CDR3 is 12 amino acids. CDR3 in amino acids: CASRGGDQPQHF. DNA of the CDR3: TGTGCCTCCAGGGGCGGTGATCAGCCCCAGCATTTT.

V gene TRBV7-2 combines with J gene TRBJ1-3; no clear D gene. Trimming shortened V by 2 bases and J by 4 bases, and 15 bases separated the two germline ends. This CDR3 has 16 amino acids. Germline V CDR1 and CDR2: SGHTA, FQGNSA. CDR3 loop: CASSLRSAGDGNTIYF. The CDR3 region has the DNA TGTGCCAGCAGCTTAAGGTCAGCCGGTGACGGAAACACCATATATTTT.

This chain joins TRBV5-1 and TRBJ2-7, with 7 bases fitting TRBD2. The V and J ends lost 5 bases and 5 bases, in that order; junction bases with no gene match: 10. This CDR3 has 14 amino acids. Germline V gives CDR1 SGHRS, CDR2 YFSETQ. CDR3 protein: CASSVGGPGDEQYF. CDR3 bases: TGCGCCAGCAGTGTGGGAGGGCCGGGGGACGAGCAGTACTTC.

The chain links TRBV7-2 to TRBJ2-7; TRBD2 aligns across 8 bases. The germline V gene has CDR1 SGHTA and CDR2 FQGNSA. The CDR3 extends over 14 amino acids. The trim removed 5 bases at V and 3 bases at J, leaving 6 bases unmatched. The CDR3 region is CASSQLAEGYEQYF. CDR3 DNA sequence: TGTGCCAGCAGCCAACTAGCGGAGGGCTACGAGCAGTACTTC. The whole variable domain, remainder taken from reference TRBV7-2 and TRBJ2-7, is GAGVSQSPSNKVTEKGKDVELRCDPISGHTALYWYRQSLGQGLEFLIYFQGNSAPDKSGLPSDRFSAERTGGSVSTLTIQRTQQEDSAVYLCASSQLAEGYEQYFGPGTRLTVT.

CDR3 residues: CASSSSPGLLTTQYF. In DNA form, the CDR3 reads TGTGCCAGCAGCTCCAGCCCGGGCCTGTTGACGACCCAGTACTTC. The chain uses TRBV7-3 and TRBJ2-5; no clear D gene. Trimming took off 4 bases at V and 7 bases at J, with 19 bases between the two ends. Germline loops: CDR1 SGHTA, CDR2 FQGTGA. CDR3 length: 15 amino acids.

As DNA, the CDR3 is TGTGCCAGTAGTATTCGAGGGAATGGCTACACCTTC. Translated: CASSIRGNGYTF. The J gene is TRBJ1-2, the V gene TRBV19; D is unresolved. The V gene lost 3 bases and the J gene lost 6 bases, with 8 bases spanning the gap. This CDR3 comprises 12 residues. The V gene's germline CDR1 is LNHDA and CDR2 SQIVND (reference sequence).

In this sample, this clone turned up many times. The gene calls are TRBV15 and TRBJ2-7; 9 bases are shared with TRBD2. The CDR3 runs to 13 residues. Germline V gene lookup returns CDR1 LNHNV and CDR2 YYDKDF (reference sequence). Trimming took 5 bases from V and 5 from J; bases not matched to a gene: 4. CDR3 DNA: TGTGCCACCAGCGGGGGGACTAGCAACGAGCAGTACTTC. Amino acids: CATSGGTSNEQYF.

V usage is TRBV29-1 and J usage is TRBJ1-1; D unclear. This CDR3 region has 13 residues. Trimming stripped 4 bases from V and 0 bases from J, with 9 bases between. In germline, CDR1 is SQVTM, CDR2 ANQGSEA. CDR3 residues: CSVAGRLNTEAFF. Written as DNA, the CDR3 is TGCAGCGTTGCCGGGAGGTTGAACACTGAAGCTTTCTTT.

This chain connects TRBV7-9 to TRBJ2-7; 8 positions match TRBD2. Germline V gene lookup returns CDR1 SEHNR and CDR2 FQNEAQ (reference sequence). This CDR3 has 16 residues. The V gene end was trimmed by 6 bases and the J gene end by 7 bases; junction bases not matched to a gene: 17. The CDR3 sequence is CASSSVPLAAVGEQYF. CDR3 DNA sequence: TGTGCCAGCAGTTCGGTGCCACTAGCGGCCGTCGGGGAGCAGTACTTC.

Remarks on this clone: The same CDR3 can be traced to other DNA sequences in this sample. The V and J genes are TRBV28 and TRBJ2-7, with 7 nucleotides matching TRBD2. This CDR3 has 14 amino acids. CDR1 and CDR2 from the germline V gene are MDHEN and SYDVKM. J gave up 0 bases and V 5 bases, and 4 bases lay outside the gene matches. CDR3 residues: CASSPGGSSYEQYF. The DNA of the CDR3 is TGTGCCAGCAGTCCTGGCGGGAGCTCCTACGAGCAGTACTTC.